Listed below are T cell receptor beta chains from one sample, sequenced in a study of T cell responses to AZD1222 COVID-19 vaccine. Data came from immunoSEQ multiplex PCR; TCRdb stores just in-frame clones and leaves some out. The repertoire consists of about 130,000 clones, with over 75% occurring once and the leading ten covering about 9.4%. The material was peripheral blood, obtained on day 0 of AZD1222 vaccination. The source is an adult in good health. The CDR3 runs from the conserved cysteine through the conserved F or W. A D gene is named only where the DNA matches it firmly. Clone size is given for some rows only: seen once, a few or many times, or a class if the clone is expanded.

cdr3_aa: CASSFGAPSSYEQYF
cdr3_nt: TGTGCCAGCAGTTTTGGGGCGCCGAGCTCCTACGAGCAGTACTTC
d_call: NA
v_call: TRBV2
clone_size: NA
j_call: TRBJ2-7

cdr3_aa: CASSLTDLLGAKNIQYF
cdr3_nt: TGTGCCAGCAGCCTAACTGACCTTTTGGGGGCCAAAAACATTCAGTACTTC
d_call: NA
v_call: TRBV4-2
clone_size: NA
j_call: TRBJ2-4

cdr3_aa: CASSSSGGTGANVLTF
cdr3_nt: TGTGCCAGCAGCTCCTCGGGAGGGACTGGGGCCAACGTCCTGACTTTC
d_call: TRBD2
v_call: TRBV7-3
clone_size: NA
j_call: TRBJ2-6

cdr3_aa: CASSSIDQSKGGYTF
cdr3_nt: TGTGCCAGCAGCTCTATCGACCAGTCTAAAGGAGGCTACACCTTC
d_call: NA
v_call: TRBV7-9
clone_size: NA
j_call: TRBJ1-2

cdr3_aa: CASRIAGTGELFF
cdr3_nt: TGTGCCAGCCGTATAGCCGGGACCGGGGAGCTGTTTTTT
d_call: NA
v_call: TRBV7-2
clone_size: once
j_call: TRBJ2-2

cdr3_aa: CASSLVAGPGYEQYF
cdr3_nt: TGTGCCAGCAGCTTAGTGGCAGGGCCGGGGTACGAGCAGTACTTC
d_call: NA
v_call: TRBV11-2
clone_size: NA
j_call: TRBJ2-7

cdr3_aa: CASSLQYETQYF
cdr3_nt: TGTGCCAGCAGCTTACAGTACGAGACCCAGTACTTC
d_call: NA
v_call: TRBV11-2
clone_size: NA
j_call: TRBJ2-5

cdr3_aa: CASSYVGIGNQPQHF
cdr3_nt: TGTGCCAGCAGTTACGTAGGGATCGGCAATCAGCCCCAGCATTTT
d_call: NA
v_call: TRBV6-2/TRBV6-3
clone_size: NA
j_call: TRBJ1-5

cdr3_aa: CASSFRQGDTQYF
cdr3_nt: TGTGCCAGCAGTTTCCGGCAGGGCGATACGCAGTATTTT
d_call: NA
v_call: TRBV28
clone_size: NA
j_call: TRBJ2-3

cdr3_aa: CAWSVGQGHYNEQFF
cdr3_nt: TGTGCCTGGAGTGTGGGCCAGGGTCATTACAATGAGCAGTTCTTC
d_call: NA
v_call: TRBV30
clone_size: NA
j_call: TRBJ2-1

cdr3_aa: CASSADSRANYGYTF
cdr3_nt: TGTGCCAGCAGCGCGGACAGCCGAGCTAACTATGGCTACACCTTC
d_call: NA
v_call: TRBV5-5
clone_size: NA
j_call: TRBJ1-2

cdr3_aa: CASSEDRVPLEQYF
cdr3_nt: TGTGCCAGCAGCGAGGACAGGGTGCCTCTCGAGCAGTACTTC
d_call: TRBD1
v_call: TRBV2
clone_size: NA
j_call: TRBJ2-7

cdr3_aa: CASSLGHISDEQYF
cdr3_nt: TGTGCCAGCAGTCTCGGACATATTAGCGACGAGCAGTACTTC
d_call: NA
v_call: TRBV28
clone_size: NA
j_call: TRBJ2-7

cdr3_aa: CASSSLRGLGYEQYF
cdr3_nt: TGTGCCAGCAGCTCACTCAGGGGGCTTGGCTACGAGCAGTACTTC
d_call: TRBD1
v_call: TRBV5-5
clone_size: once
j_call: TRBJ2-7

cdr3_aa: CASSRGLAGQSSYNEQFF
cdr3_nt: TGTGCCAGCAGTCGGGGACTAGCGGGGCAGAGTTCCTACAATGAGCAGTTCTTC
d_call: TRBD2
v_call: TRBV3-1/TRBV3-2
clone_size: NA
j_call: TRBJ2-1

cdr3_aa: CASSFGLAELSYEQYF
cdr3_nt: TGTGCCAGCAGTTTTGGGCTAGCGGAACTCTCCTACGAGCAGTACTTC
d_call: TRBD2
v_call: TRBV28
clone_size: NA
j_call: TRBJ2-7

cdr3_aa: CASSLGGSGGYTF
cdr3_nt: TGTGCCAGCAGCTTGGGGGGTTCGGGTGGCTACACCTTC
d_call: NA
v_call: TRBV7-8
clone_size: few
j_call: TRBJ1-2

cdr3_aa: CASSQDGRGPDTQYF
cdr3_nt: TGTGCCAGCAGCCAAGATGGGAGGGGGCCGGATACGCAGTATTTT
d_call: NA
v_call: TRBV4-2
clone_size: NA
j_call: TRBJ2-3

cdr3_aa: CASSSLGTLYEQYF
cdr3_nt: TGTGCCAGCAGTTCCCTTGGGACATTGTACGAGCAGTACTTC
d_call: NA
v_call: TRBV27
clone_size: NA
j_call: TRBJ2-7

cdr3_aa: CASSPSTGSDTQYF
cdr3_nt: TGCGCCAGCAGCCCATCGACAGGGTCGGATACGCAGTATTTT
d_call: TRBD1
v_call: TRBV5-1
clone_size: NA
j_call: TRBJ2-3

cdr3_aa: CAISELAANQPQHF
cdr3_nt: TGTGCCATCAGTGAGTTGGCAGCCAATCAGCCCCAGCATTTT
d_call: NA
v_call: TRBV10-3
clone_size: NA
j_call: TRBJ1-5

cdr3_aa: CASSLTDSNQPQHF
cdr3_nt: TGTGCCAGCAGTCTTACAGATAGCAATCAGCCCCAGCATTTT
d_call: NA
v_call: TRBV6-4
clone_size: NA
j_call: TRBJ1-5

cdr3_aa: CASSLAGTGEEEQYF
cdr3_nt: TGCGCCAGCAGCTTGGCCGGGACAGGAGAGGAGGAGCAGTACTTC
d_call: TRBD1
v_call: TRBV5-1
clone_size: once
j_call: TRBJ2-7

cdr3_aa: CASRDRAYEQYF
cdr3_nt: TGTGCCAGCAGAGACAGAGCCTACGAGCAGTACTTC
d_call: NA
v_call: TRBV27
clone_size: NA
j_call: TRBJ2-7

cdr3_aa: CASCPGQVNTEAFF
cdr3_nt: TGTGCCAGCTGCCCGGGACAGGTGAACACTGAAGCTTTCTTT
d_call: TRBD1
v_call: TRBV2
clone_size: NA
j_call: TRBJ1-1

cdr3_aa: CASIRYSPYEQYF
cdr3_nt: TGTGCCAGCATTAGGTACAGCCCCTACGAGCAGTACTTC
d_call: NA
v_call: TRBV28
clone_size: few
j_call: TRBJ2-7

cdr3_aa: CASSQTARGSEQYF
cdr3_nt: TGTGCCAGCAGCCAAACGGCCAGGGGGTCCGAGCAGTACTTC
d_call: TRBD1
v_call: TRBV3-1/TRBV3-2
clone_size: once
j_call: TRBJ2-7